This T cell receptor (beta chain) was profiled in a study of CD8 T cells in ankylosing spondylitis. Library preparation for TCR beta used quantitative 5'-RACE with molecular barcodes. TCRdb passed the 5' RACE reads through MiXCR, listing each CDR3 protein once. The sample has hundreds of thousands of distinct CDR3 sequences, roughly a third seen once; the top ten hold 4% to 5.5%. This clonotype was observed a handful of times. Looked up from germline, CDR1 is DFQATT and CDR2 is SNEGSKA (reference sequence). The CDR3 length is 16 residues. Trimming took 0 bases from V and 5 from J; bases not matched to a gene: 10.

Material for sequencing was blood, either unsorted or a sorted T cell fraction (not recorded which). The sequence was obtained from a male donor with ankylosing spondylitis or in good health (not recorded which). The chain has TRBV20-1 and TRBJ2-5; 9 nucleotides agree with TRBD1. For the CDR3, the DNA is TGCAGTGCTAGAGAGGGCACAGGGGGCCGGGGGGAGACCCAGTACTTC. It encodes CSAREGTGGRGETQYF.